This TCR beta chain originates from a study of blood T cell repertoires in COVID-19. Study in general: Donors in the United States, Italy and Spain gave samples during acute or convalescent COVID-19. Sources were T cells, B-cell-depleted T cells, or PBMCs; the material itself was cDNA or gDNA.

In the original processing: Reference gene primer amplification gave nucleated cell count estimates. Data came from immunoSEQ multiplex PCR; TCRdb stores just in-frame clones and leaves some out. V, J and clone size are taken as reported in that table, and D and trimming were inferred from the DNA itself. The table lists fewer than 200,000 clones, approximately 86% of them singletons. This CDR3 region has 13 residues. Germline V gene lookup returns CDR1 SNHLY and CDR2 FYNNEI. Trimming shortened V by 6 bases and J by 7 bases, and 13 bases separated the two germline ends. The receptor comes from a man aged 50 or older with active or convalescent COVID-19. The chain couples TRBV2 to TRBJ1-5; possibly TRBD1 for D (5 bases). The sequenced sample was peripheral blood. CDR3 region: CASRGGSRQPQHF. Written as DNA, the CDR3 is TGTGCCAGCAGGGGGGGGAGTAGGCAGCCCCAGCATTTT.